This T cell receptor beta chain derives from a study of T-cell reconstitution after alpha-beta-depleted transplantation in children. Study-wide points: Where alpha-beta T cells came from about two months after transplant was reportedly several hundred expanded graft clones.

V trimming: 5 bases; J trimming: 3 bases; junction bases outside the gene matches: 2. Germline V lookup: CDR1 SGHRS, CDR2 YFSETQ. The CDR3 sequence is 14 residues long. In its sample, this clonotype was seen many times. What it recognizes is unknown. Unique molecular identifiers were built into the TCRbeta library. TCRdb recomputed calls from the PCR reads with MiXCR, one row per CDR3 protein. The sample holds 100,000 or so distinct CDR3 sequences, 6% to 9% seen once. This sequence joins TRBV5-1 and TRBJ1-2, with 12 bases identical to TRBD1. The TCR sequence derives from a boy under 10 years old with acute lymphoblastic leukemia, due to receive a stem cell transplant. The material was PBMCs, obtained before TCRalphabeta/CD19-depleted stem cell transplant. The CDR3 protein is CASRGTGGDYGYTF. The DNA of the CDR3 is TGCGCCAGCAGAGGGACAGGGGGCGACTATGGCTACACCTTC.